One sample yielded the 16 T cell receptor beta chains listed below, sequenced in a study of shared clonotypes between healthy human individuals. Measured with immunoSEQ multiplex PCR; TCRdb has only the in-frame clones, and not every one. The sample lists 400,000 to 600,000 clones, 79% occurring once. Source material: PBMCs. Receptors were obtained from a woman aged 40 to 49 in good health. Some clones in this sample may be carry-over from other donors' samples.

As to this clone: A single base separates this from a much larger clone, so it may be a read error. This sequence joins TRBV11-3 and TRBJ2-3; possibly TRBD2 for D (5 bases). Looked up from germline, CDR1 is SGHNT and CDR2 is YENEEA. Trimming took 4 bases from V and 0 from J, leaving 8 bases between them. The CDR3 loop spans 14 amino acids. The CDR3 sequence is CASSSRTSTDTQYF. CDR3 DNA sequence: TGTGCCAGCAGCTCCCGGACTAGCACAGATACGCAGTATTTT.

This clone was counted a few times. This chain links TRBV5-1 with TRBJ1-2; D unclear. V was clipped by 0 bases and J by 2 bases, with 8 bases between them. The CDR3 totals 14 residues. Germline CDR1 and CDR2: SGHRS and YFSETQ. The CDR3 is CASSLESVNYGYTF. The CDR3 DNA reads as TGCGCCAGCAGCTTGGAATCAGTCAACTATGGCTACACCTTC. The full variable domain, rest sourced from reference TRBV5-1 and TRBJ1-2, is KAGVTQTPRYLIKTRGQQVTLSCSPISGHRSVSWYQQTPGQGLQFLFEYFSETQRNKGNFPGRFSGRQFSNSRSEMNVSTLELGDSALYLCASSLESVNYGYTFGSGTRLTVV.

The chain carries TRBV28 and TRBJ2-5, with TRBD2 as a possible D gene (6 bases). The J call may not be correct, given that the DNA end is closer to TRBJ2-7. The CDR3 totals 13 residues. Germline V CDR1 and CDR2: MDHEN, SYDVKM. As DNA, the CDR3 is TGTGCCAGCACTCAGCGGGTCGTGGGCGAGCAGTACTTC. Its translation: CASTQRVVGEQYF.

This clone was seen once. The chain recombines TRBV30 with TRBJ2-1, with D unclear. CDR3 length: 11 residues. Germline V gives CDR1 GTSNPN, CDR2 SVGIG (reference sequence). V was pared by 2 bases and J by 6 bases, with 5 bases between. The CDR3 region is CAWSNVNEQFF. CDR3 in DNA: TGTGCCTGGAGTAACGTCAATGAGCAGTTCTTC.

The rearrangement uses TRBV5-4 and TRBJ2-5; 11 positions agree with TRBD1. The V gene's germline CDR1 is SGHNT and CDR2 YYREEE (reference sequence). The CDR3 has 16 residues. V trimming: 4 bases; J trimming: 5 bases; junction bases outside the gene matches: 10. The CDR3: CASSLRTGGLRETQYF. CDR3 nucleotides: TGTGCCAGCAGCCTAAGGACAGGGGGCCTGCGGGAGACCCAGTACTTC.

J is TRBJ2-7 and V is TRBV9; no clear D. Germline V gives CDR1 SGDLS, CDR2 YYNGEE. The CDR3 totals 15 residues. The germline V and J ends were trimmed by 4 bases and 2 bases, with 16 bases remaining between them. The CDR3 here is CASSTTAYGAYEQYF. The CDR3 DNA is TGTGCCAGCAGCACGACGGCCTACGGTGCCTACGAGCAGTACTTC.

This clone showed up just once. The chain couples TRBV30 to TRBJ2-5, with 12 bases that match TRBD2. The germline gives CDR1 GTSNPN, CDR2 SVGIG (reference sequence). The CDR3 spans 18 residues. V was clipped by 3 bases and J by 5 bases; unmatched bases: 16. The CDR3 here is CAWSATRTSGMIGETQYF. CDR3 nucleotide sequence: TGTGCCTGGAGCGCCACCCGGACTAGCGGGATGATCGGGGAGACCCAGTACTTC.

The chain links TRBV7-6 to TRBJ2-1; possibly TRBD1 or TRBD2 for D (6 bases each). The CDR3 totals 15 residues. Germline CDR1 is SGHVS and CDR2 is FNYEAQ. With 5 bases removed from V and 3 bases from J, the gap between germline ends came to 14 bases. The DNA for the CDR3 is TGTGCCAGCAGCCCGCTAGGGGGGAGCTACAATGAGCAGTTCTTC. Its translation: CASSPLGGSYNEQFF.

The V gene is TRBV7-6, the J gene TRBJ2-3; no reliable D call. CDR1 and CDR2 from the germline V gene are SGHVS and FNYEAQ. The CDR3 loop spans 12 amino acids. V was shortened by 1 base and J by 6 bases, with 5 bases between the two germline ends. The CDR3 loop reads CASSLEEDTQYF. The CDR3 region has the DNA TGTGCCAGCAGCTTAGAGGAGGATACGCAGTATTTT.

The V gene is TRBV7-9, the J gene TRBJ1-1; 7 bases line up with TRBD1. Germline V gene data show CDR1 as SEHNR and CDR2 as FQNEAQ (reference sequence). V lost 1 base, J lost 9 bases, and 8 bases stayed unmatched. The CDR3 covers 14 residues. This CDR3 is CASSLVGTEGKAFF. CDR3 sequence (DNA): TGTGCCAGCAGCTTAGTTGGGACAGAAGGTAAAGCTTTCTTT.

The chain employs TRBV5-1 and TRBJ2-7, with a weak D call TRBD1 (6 bases). CDR3 length: 15 amino acids. CDR1 is SGHRS, CDR2 YFSETQ, per germline. Between the trimmed V and J ends, which lost 3 bases and 3 bases, there was a span of 16 bases. Here the CDR3 DNA reads TGCGCCAGCAGCTGGGCTCCGGGACATAGCTACGAGCAGTACTTC. This codes for CASSWAPGHSYEQYF.

The genes are TRBV7-6 and TRBJ2-1; 11 nucleotides match TRBD2. Germline loops: CDR1 SGHVS, CDR2 FNYEAQ. The CDR3 is made up of 16 amino acids. The V and J ends lost 5 bases and 6 bases, in that order; junction bases with no gene match: 9. CDR3 bases: TGTGCCAGCAGCCCCCTCGGGACTAGCGGACGCAATGAGCAGTTCTTC. It specifies CASSPLGTSGRNEQFF.

The V call is TRBV7-9, the J call TRBJ1-5; 8 bases fit TRBD1. Germline assignment: CDR1 SEHNR and CDR2 FQNEAQ (reference sequence). This CDR3 spans 13 amino acids. The trim removed 5 bases at V and 6 bases at J, leaving 3 bases unmatched. This chain's CDR3 is CASSLGQGQPQHF. For the CDR3, the DNA is TGTGCCAGCAGCCTCGGACAGGGTCAGCCCCAGCATTTT.

CDR3 in DNA: TGTGCCAGCAGTGAAATCCCAGGGATCGGGGAGCTGTTTTTT. Amino acid sequence: CASSEIPGIGELFF. The chain carries TRBV25-1 and TRBJ2-2; a weak D match, TRBD1 (5 bases). CDR3 length: 14 amino acids. Germline CDR1 and CDR2: MGHDK and SYGVNS. Trimming took off 2 bases at V and 7 bases at J, with 11 bases between the two ends.

A note on this clone: Other DNA sequences in this specimen translate into the identical CDR3. The CDR3 DNA is TGCAGCGTTGAACTAGCGGGCACAGATACGCAGTATTTT. Its protein is CSVELAGTDTQYF. The chain combines TRBV29-1 with TRBJ2-3; 7 bases map to TRBD2. This CDR3 contains 13 residues. J lost 1 base, V lost 2 bases, and 0 bases had no gene match. In germline, CDR1 is SQVTM, CDR2 ANQGSEA.

This chain links TRBV9 with TRBJ2-7; D call uncertain. The germline CDR1 and CDR2 sequences are SGDLS and YYNGEE. The CDR3 extends over 14 amino acids. V gave up 3 bases and J gave up 2 bases, with 12 bases separating them. The CDR3 nucleotides read TGTGCCAGCAGCGCTGGCGGCGATACCTACGAGCAGTACTTC. Protein product: CASSAGGDTYEQYF.